This TCR beta chain came from a study of OX40 agonist ivuxolimab in advanced cancers. About the research overall: People in dose escalation had one of these cancers: hepatocellular carcinoma, melanoma, renal cell or head and neck cancer.

Patients with a history of autoimmune disease or on systemic immunosuppression were excluded. At baseline, cycle 4 day 1, and cycle 7 day 1, blood was sampled. Profiled with immunoSEQ multiplex PCR; TCRdb holds only in-frame clones, not every one. The sample holds 75,000 or so clones, approximately 88% seen once. Specimen: CD4+ or CD8+ T cells sorted from blood, collected in a trial of the OX40 agonist ivuxolimab. The origin of this receptor is an adult with an advanced solid tumor such as melanoma, head and neck, liver or kidney cancer.

DNA for the CDR3: TGTGCCAGCAGCACTTGGACAGGCTACGAGCAGTACTTC. Its protein product is CASSTWTGYEQYF. The gene calls are TRBV7-2 and TRBJ2-7; 7 bases agree with TRBD1. Germline V gene lookup returns CDR1 SGHTA and CDR2 FQGNSA. V dropped 5 bases and J dropped 3; count of bases not matched to a gene: 4. The CDR3 covers 13 residues.